Listed here are 29 T cell receptor beta chains from one sample, sequenced in a study of response to subunit inactivated influenza vaccine. TCRdb used MiXCR to reprocess the RT-PCR reads, holding one entry per CDR3 protein. The sample includes approximately 250,000 distinct CDR3 sequences, 12% of them seen just once. The starting material was non-naive T cells sorted from PBMCs, obtained roughly 15 days before vaccination. The source is a man aged 50 to 60 who received an inactivated influenza vaccine.

CDR3 bases: TGTGCCAGCAGCGACCTCAGGGGGCTCGCTGAAGCTTTCTTT. Its translation: CASSDLRGLAEAFF. The chain has TRBV13 and TRBJ1-1, with TRBD1 matching over 8 bases. With 5 bases clipped from V and 6 bases from J, the junction kept 8 bases outside the gene matches. Germline V CDR1 and CDR2: PRHDT, FYEKMQ (reference sequence). The CDR3 has 14 residues.

In its sample, this clonotype was seen many times. The chain couples TRBV2 to TRBJ1-5; 11 bases match TRBD1. The CDR3 runs 15 residues. V lost 5 bases to trimming and J lost 4 bases; unmatched junction nucleotides: 4. From germline, CDR1 is SNHLY and CDR2 FYNNEI. The CDR3 coding sequence is TGTGCCAGCAGTCTGGGGACAGGGGGAAATCAGCCCCAGCATTTT. It is translated as CASSLGTGGNQPQHF. The full variable domain, in which reference TRBV2 and TRBJ1-5 provide the parts outside the CDR3, is EPEVTQTPSHQVTQMGQEVILRCVPISNHLYFYWYRQILGQKVEFLVSFYNNEISEKSEIFDDQFSVERPDGSNFTLKIRSTKLEDSAMYFCASSLGTGGNQPQHFGDGTRLSIL.

The genes are TRBV12-3 or TRBV12-4 and TRBJ2-3; the D gene is possibly TRBD1 (5 bases). With 5 bases removed from V and 0 bases from J, the gap between germline ends came to 9 bases. CDR3 length equals 14 residues. The CDR3: CASSTPGSTDTQYF. In DNA form, the CDR3 reads TGTGCCAGCAGTACGCCAGGGAGCACAGATACGCAGTATTTT.

V usage is TRBV18 and J usage is TRBJ2-3; D remains ambiguous. The germline V gene has CDR1 KGHSH and CDR2 LQKENI. This CDR3 is 13 amino acids long. The ends were cut back, 6 bases at V and 0 bases at J, with 7 bases in the middle. The CDR3 here is CASSPISTDTQYF. The CDR3 DNA sequence: TGTGCCAGCTCCCCAATAAGCACAGATACGCAGTATTTT.

Judged by abundance, this clonotype is medium-sized (0.01 to 0.1%). The chain has TRBV4-1 and TRBJ1-6; TRBD1 is a possible D gene (5 bases). V was cut by 0 bases and J by 6 bases, with 21 bases left in between. Looked up from germline, CDR1 is MGHRA and CDR2 is YSYEKL. The CDR3 has 19 residues. CDR3 sequence (DNA): TGCGCCAGCAGCCAAGAATCAACACGGGACCTCTCATTTAATTCACCCCTCCACTTT. This codes for CASSQESTRDLSFNSPLHF.

Worth noting for this clonotype: This may be a read error: a much more frequent sequence differs by one nucleotide. This chain links TRBV29-1 with TRBJ2-7, with D tentatively TRBD2 (5 bases). V was pared by 4 bases and J by 2 bases, with 15 bases between. CDR3 length: 14 amino acids. Germline assignment: CDR1 SQVTM and CDR2 ANQGSEA. CDR3 DNA sequence: TGCAGCGTTGGGCAGGTCCGGGGAACCTACGAGCAGTACTTC. Translated, it gives CSVGQVRGTYEQYF.

This clonotype was observed once. The chain recombines TRBV3-1 with TRBJ2-5; D possibly corresponds to TRBD2 (6 bases). This CDR3 has 16 residues. Germline CDR1 LGHDT, CDR2 YNNKEL (reference sequence). Trimming stripped 0 bases from V and 5 bases from J, with 16 bases between. DNA for the CDR3: TGTGCCAGCAGCCAAGATCTGATGGGGGGTTACGAGACCCAGTACTTC. This gives the protein CASSQDLMGGYETQYF.

The J gene is TRBJ1-2, the V gene TRBV28; no firm D call. With 4 bases removed from V and 2 bases from J, the gap between germline ends came to 5 bases. The CDR3 covers 12 residues. The germline V gene has CDR1 MDHEN and CDR2 SYDVKM. The CDR3 spells CASSSDNYGYTF. In DNA form, the CDR3 reads TGTGCCAGCAGTTCAGACAACTATGGCTACACCTTC.

This clonotype was counted once. The chain uses TRBV6-5 and TRBJ2-7; 10 bases line up with TRBD2. CDR1 and CDR2 from the germline V gene are MNHEY and SVGAGI. V shed 2 bases and J 9 bases; nucleotides not matched to a gene: 10. The CDR3 runs to 15 residues. This chain's CDR3 is CASSYGSAGGPGQYF. The CDR3 DNA sequence: TGTGCCAGCAGTTACGGGTCAGCGGGAGGGCCAGGGCAGTACTTC.

The chain couples TRBV15 to TRBJ2-5; D assignment may be TRBD1 or TRBD2 (6 bases each). From germline, CDR1 is LNHNV and CDR2 YYDKDF (reference sequence). The CDR3 extends over 15 amino acids. V was shortened by 5 bases and J by 1 base, with 14 bases between the two germline ends. The CDR3 sequence is CATSPKWGAQETQYF. CDR3 sequence (DNA): TGTGCCACCAGCCCTAAATGGGGGGCCCAAGAGACCCAGTACTTC.

The chain uses TRBV2 and TRBJ1-4, with D possibly TRBD1 on 5 matching bases. The CDR3 spans 15 residues. With 4 bases removed from V and 4 bases from J, the gap between germline ends came to 13 bases. Germline V CDR1 and CDR2: SNHLY, FYNNEI. Here the CDR3 reads CASSVLQGVNEKLFF. The CDR3, as DNA: TGTGCCAGCAGTGTTTTGCAGGGAGTTAATGAAAAACTGTTTTTT. The complete variable domain, with remaining parts taken from reference TRBV2 and TRBJ1-4, reads EPEVTQTPSHQVTQMGQEVILRCVPISNHLYFYWYRQILGQKVEFLVSFYNNEISEKSEIFDDQFSVERPDGSNFTLKIRSTKLEDSAMYFCASSVLQGVNEKLFFGSGTQLSVL.

This chain links TRBV20-1 with TRBJ2-7; 13 positions agree with TRBD2. Trimming removed 7 bases from V and 5 bases from J; junction bases left unmatched: 5. Looked up from germline, CDR1 is DFQATT and CDR2 is SNEGSKA (reference sequence). The CDR3 has 13 amino acids. The CDR3 protein is CSVGGLAGNEQYF. DNA of the CDR3: TGCAGTGTCGGGGGACTAGCGGGGAACGAGCAGTACTTC.

This clonotype was counted at least ten times. J is TRBJ2-1 and V is TRBV7-9, with D unresolved. Germline values: CDR1 SEHNR, CDR2 FQNEAQ (reference sequence). The CDR3 sequence is 12 residues long. V lost 5 bases, J lost 6 bases, and 8 bases lay in between. The CDR3 bases are TGTGCCAGCAGCACAGCCTTCAATGAGCAGTTCTTC. It codes for CASSTAFNEQFF.

In nucleotides, the CDR3 is TGCGCCAGCAGAACCGGGACTAGCGGATCCTACAATGAGCAGTTCTTC. It translates to CASRTGTSGSYNEQFF. V and J are TRBV5-1 and TRBJ2-1, with 11 positions matching TRBD2. V lost 5 bases, J lost 1 base, and 5 bases stayed unmatched. Germline CDR1 is SGHRS and CDR2 is YFSETQ. This CDR3 has 16 amino acids.

This clonotype was counted at least ten times. The chain employs TRBV24-1 and TRBJ1-5, with TRBD1 identical over 8 bases. The trim removed 6 bases at V and 5 bases at J, leaving 20 bases unmatched. CDR3 length: 19 residues. Germline V CDR1 and CDR2: KGHDR, SFDVKD. In nucleotides, the CDR3 is TGTGCCACCAGTCAGACCGGCGGGACAGGACTATGGGACGATCAGCCCCAGCATTTT. Translated, it gives CATSQTGGTGLWDDQPQHF.

This clonotype was counted between two and nine times. The gene calls are TRBV4-3 and TRBJ2-7; tentative D call: TRBD2 (6 bases). V lost 0 bases, J lost 0 bases, and 9 bases lay in between. CDR1 is LGHNA, CDR2 YSLEER, per germline. The CDR3 consists of 15 residues. CDR3: CASSQDPGSSYEQYF. DNA for the CDR3: TGCGCCAGCAGCCAAGATCCCGGGAGCTCCTACGAGCAGTACTTC.

This clonotype was counted a few times. This chain connects TRBV5-1 to TRBJ1-3; D may be TRBD1 (6 bases). CDR1 SGHRS and CDR2 YFSETQ come from the germline V gene. The CDR3 runs 16 residues. V was clipped by 0 bases and J by 1 base, with 11 bases between them. CDR3 amino acids: CASSLEPRGSGNTIYF. The CDR3 DNA is TGCGCCAGCAGCTTGGAGCCCAGGGGTTCTGGAAACACCATATATTTT.

This clonotype was seen at least ten times. The rearrangement uses TRBV14 and TRBJ1-2; possibly TRBD1 for D (5 bases). V lost 4 bases to trimming and J lost 3 bases, with 15 bases between them. CDR1 is SGHDN, CDR2 FVKESK, per germline. The CDR3 is 15 amino acids. CDR3 bases: TGTGCCAGCAGCCCCCTGGGAGGGGAGGACTATGGCTACACCTTC. It specifies CASSPLGGEDYGYTF.

This clonotype was detected a few times. V and J are TRBV19 and TRBJ2-1, with a weak D call TRBD2 (6 bases). The CDR3 sequence is 15 residues long. V was shortened by 6 bases and J by 2 bases, with 14 bases between the two germline ends. The germline V gene has CDR1 LNHDA and CDR2 SQIVND (reference sequence). Here the CDR3 reads CASSVGGVPYNEQFF. CDR3 coding DNA: TGTGCCAGTAGCGTCGGGGGAGTCCCCTACAATGAGCAGTTCTTC.

This clonotype was seen a handful of times. V gene TRBV7-2 combines with J gene TRBJ2-5; D could derive from TRBD1 or TRBD2 (5 bases each). Germline lookup yields CDR1 SGHTA and CDR2 FQGNSA. The germline V and J ends were trimmed by 5 bases and 5 bases, with 12 bases remaining between them. The CDR3 sequence is 13 residues long. CDR3 sequence: CASSGLRVETQYF. CDR3 nucleotides: TGTGCCAGCAGCGGACTCAGGGTGGAGACCCAGTACTTC.

The table lists this clonotype with a few counts. This chain uses TRBV20-1 with TRBJ2-1; 7 positions match TRBD2. Per germline, CDR1 DFQATT and CDR2 SNEGSKA (reference sequence). The CDR3 contains 11 residues. The J segment lost 10 bases and the V segment lost 5 bases, leaving 5 bases of the junction unmatched. This CDR3 reads CSAPSRGEQFF. The CDR3 DNA reads as TGCAGTGCTCCGTCGCGGGGGGAGCAGTTCTTC.

As concerns this clonotype: Compared with germline, one end of the junction differs, possibly owing to a read error. CDR3 sequence (DNA): TGTGCCAGAAGTATAGAGCCTCAAAACATTCAGTACTTC. Encoded protein: CARSIEPQNIQYF. The chain has TRBV19 and TRBJ2-4; D is uncertain. Per germline, CDR1 LNHDA and CDR2 SQIVND (reference sequence). The CDR3 sequence is 13 residues long.

This clonotype has just a few counts. The chain combines TRBV28 with TRBJ1-2; the match to TRBD1 covers 7 bases. The CDR3 spans 17 residues. J lost 4 bases, V lost 5 bases, and 16 bases had no gene match. CDR1 and CDR2 from the germline V gene are MDHEN and SYDVKM. For the CDR3, the DNA is TGTGCCAGCAGTATCGGGACAGCCAGGTCCCCGCGCTATGGCTACACCTTC. Its protein product is CASSIGTARSPRYGYTF.

This chain joins TRBV14 and TRBJ1-1; D is ambiguous. The V gene's germline CDR1 is SGHDN and CDR2 FVKESK. Trimming left V 4 bases short and J 4 bases short, with 13 bases between. The CDR3 sequence is 14 residues long. CDR3 sequence: CASSPSGRATEAFF. The CDR3, as DNA: TGTGCCAGCAGCCCCAGCGGGAGGGCCACTGAAGCTTTCTTT.

This clonotype was seen more than once but under ten times. The chain uses TRBV20-1 and TRBJ2-3, with 9 bases that match TRBD2. CDR3 length: 15 residues. Unmatched junction bases numbered 10, after V lost 3 bases and J lost 6 bases. CDR1 and CDR2 (germline): DFQATT, SNEGSKA (reference sequence). Here the CDR3 DNA reads TGCAGTGCTAGTCCTGCCGTAACTAGCGGGGATACGCAGTATTTT. It encodes CSASPAVTSGDTQYF.

The genes are TRBV27 and TRBJ2-5, with D tentatively TRBD2 (7 bases). There are 16 residues in the CDR3. Germline V lookup: CDR1 MNHEY, CDR2 SMNVEV (reference sequence). V was trimmed by 0 bases and J by 3 bases, leaving 14 bases between them. The CDR3 sequence is CASSLSGGRIKETQYF. The CDR3 nucleotides read TGTGCCAGCAGTTTATCCGGGGGGCGCATCAAAGAGACCCAGTACTTC.

The sample holds a few counts of this clonotype. This chain connects TRBV20-1 to TRBJ2-5, with D perhaps matching TRBD1 (6 bases). Trimming removed 6 bases from V and 2 bases from J, with 22 bases in between. The CDR3 is 16 residues long. Germline-derived CDR1 and CDR2 are DFQATT and SNEGSKA (reference sequence). This CDR3 is CSASTWGQGPQETQYF. The CDR3 DNA sequence: TGCAGTGCATCGACATGGGGACAAGGCCCACAAGAGACCCAGTACTTC.

This clonotype was detected ten times or more. The V gene is TRBV12-3 or TRBV12-4, the J gene TRBJ1-2; possible D gene TRBD1, 5 bases. The CDR3 is made up of 13 amino acids. The V end was cut by 2 bases, the J end by 8 bases, with 12 bases between. In nucleotides, the CDR3 is TGTGCCAGCAGTTTATGGGGGGTAGGAGGCTACACCTTC. Translation gives CASSLWGVGGYTF.

The V gene is TRBV30, the J gene TRBJ1-5, with 7 bases matching TRBD1. With V trimmed by 2 bases and J by 1 base, 8 bases remained unmatched. The CDR3 totals 16 residues. The V gene's germline CDR1 is GTSNPN and CDR2 SVGIG (reference sequence). CDR3 nucleotides: TGTGCCTGGAGTTGGGACAGTCTCAACAGCAATCAGCCCCAGCATTTT. Protein sequence: CAWSWDSLNSNQPQHF.